This TCR beta chain originates from a study of shared clonotypes between healthy human individuals. CDR3 length equals 16 residues. Germline CDR1 is MGHRA and CDR2 is YSYEKL. V lost 3 bases and J lost 2; bases outside the gene matches: 7. Data came from immunoSEQ multiplex PCR; TCRdb stores just in-frame clones and leaves some out. The data hold hundreds of thousands of clones, with approximately 79% observed a single time. This clone turned up a few times. Sequenced material: memory CD4+ T cells sorted from blood. Subset denoted: CD45RA-negative fraction. The chain couples TRBV4-1 to TRBJ2-5; 9 bases match TRBD1. This receptor was identified in a woman aged 25 to 39 in good health. The CDR3 region has the DNA TGCGCCAGCAGCCAGAGTCCGGGACAGGGACAAGAGACCCAGTACTTC. It is translated as CASSQSPGQGQETQYF.